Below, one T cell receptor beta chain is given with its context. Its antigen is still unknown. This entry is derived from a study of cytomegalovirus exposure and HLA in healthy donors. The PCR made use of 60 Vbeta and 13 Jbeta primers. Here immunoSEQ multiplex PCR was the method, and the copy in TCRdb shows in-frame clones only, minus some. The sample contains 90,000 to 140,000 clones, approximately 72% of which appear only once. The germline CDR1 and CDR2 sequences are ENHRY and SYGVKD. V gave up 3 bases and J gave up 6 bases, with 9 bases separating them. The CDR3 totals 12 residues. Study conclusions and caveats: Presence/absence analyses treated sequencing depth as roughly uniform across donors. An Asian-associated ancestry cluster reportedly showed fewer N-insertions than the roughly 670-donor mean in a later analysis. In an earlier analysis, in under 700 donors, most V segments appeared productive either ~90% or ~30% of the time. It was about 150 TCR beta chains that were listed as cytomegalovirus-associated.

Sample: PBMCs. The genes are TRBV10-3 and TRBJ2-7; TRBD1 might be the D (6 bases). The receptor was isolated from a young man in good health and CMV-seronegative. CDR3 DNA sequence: TGTGCCATCAGTGAATGGGACATCGAGCAGTACTTC. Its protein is CAISEWDIEQYF.